Listed here are 12 T cell receptor beta chains from one sample, sequenced in a study of blood T cells in healthy people across ages. PCR was performed a second time for roughly 7 to 12 cycles using a sample-barcoded 5' primer and a J-beta primer mix. TCRdb re-called the 5' RACE reads with MiXCR, one entry per CDR3 protein. The profile shows 850,000 to 1,000,000 distinct CDR3 sequences, 48% of them singletons. Sequenced: blood. Receptors originate from a man in his thirties or forties in good health.

V usage is TRBV18 and J usage is TRBJ2-7; D is uncertain. The CDR3 spans 14 residues. CDR1 and CDR2 (germline): KGHSH, LQKENI. With 1 base removed from V and 4 bases from J, the gap between germline ends came to 11 bases. The CDR3 loop reads CASSPQGWDYEQYF. The CDR3 DNA reads as TGTGCCAGCTCACCACAGGGTTGGGATTACGAGCAGTACTTC.

The chain carries TRBV11-2 and TRBJ2-7, with TRBD2 matching 12 bases. The CDR3 length is 16 residues. Germline V gives CDR1 SGHAT, CDR2 FQNNGV. V was clipped by 3 bases and J by 7 bases; unmatched bases: 10. CDR3 sequence reads: CASSFQLAGGYNEQYF. In DNA form, the CDR3 reads TGTGCCAGCAGCTTCCAACTAGCGGGGGGATACAATGAGCAGTACTTC. Combining the CDR3 with reference TRBV11-2 and TRBJ2-7 gives the whole variable domain EAGVAQSPRYKIIEKRQSVAFWCNPISGHATLYWYQQILGQGPKLLIQFQNNGVVDDSQLPKDRFSAERLKGVDSTLKIQPAKLEDSAVYLCASSFQLAGGYNEQYFGPGTRLTVT.

The chain uses TRBV6-6 and TRBJ2-3; 9 positions match TRBD2. The CDR3 runs to 15 residues. Germline CDR1 MNHNY, CDR2 SVGAGI (reference sequence). Trimming removed 5 bases from V and 6 bases from J; junction bases left unmatched: 9. CDR3 in amino acids: CASSPERGAGDTQYF. Here the CDR3 DNA reads TGTGCCAGCAGTCCCGAGCGGGGGGCCGGGGATACGCAGTATTTT.

V and J are TRBV7-2 and TRBJ2-7; 7 bases line up with TRBD1. With 1 base clipped from V and 0 bases from J, the junction kept 6 bases outside the gene matches. Germline V gene sequence: CDR1 SGHTA, CDR2 FQGNSA. The CDR3 has 16 residues. The CDR3 bases are TGTGCCAGCAGCTTAGAAGGGGGCGCGAGCTCCTACGAGCAGTACTTC. This translates into CASSLEGGASSYEQYF.

This sequence joins TRBV7-3 and TRBJ2-1; perhaps TRBD2 as D (6 bases). CDR1 and CDR2 from the germline V gene are SGHTA and FQGTGA. V lost 5 bases and J lost 6, with 14 bases in between. The CDR3 is 14 amino acids. Here the CDR3 DNA reads TGTGCCAGCAGCCCCCGTTCGGGAGCCAATGAGCAGTTCTTC. Amino acids: CASSPRSGANEQFF.

The chain carries TRBV6-2 or TRBV6-3 and TRBJ1-2; no definite D call. The V gene's germline CDR1 is MNHEY and CDR2 SVGEGT. V shed 6 bases and J shed 2 bases, with 19 bases lying between them. The CDR3 length is 16 residues. The CDR3 DNA reads TGTGCCAGCAGCCCGGCCCCGGGGAGAACGAACTATGGCTACACCTTC. Translation: CASSPAPGRTNYGYTF.

V gene TRBV4-2 combines with J gene TRBJ2-7, with 8 bases lining up with TRBD2. The germline V gene encodes CDR1 LGHNA and CDR2 YNFKEQ. V trimming: 5 bases; J trimming: 7 bases; junction bases outside the gene matches: 16. This CDR3 has 16 residues. CDR3 nucleotides: TGTGCCAGCAGCTCTCTTGGGACTAGGGCGGGCAATGAGCAGTACTTC. Residues: CASSSLGTRAGNEQYF.

CDR3 region: CASSEREKNIQYF. The CDR3 DNA reads as TGTGCCAGCAGTGAACGGGAGAAAAACATTCAGTACTTC. V and J are TRBV6-1 and TRBJ2-4, with D possibly TRBD2 on 6 matching bases. The CDR3 contains 13 residues. V was clipped by 2 bases and J by 4 bases, with 6 bases between them. CDR1 MNHNS and CDR2 SASEGT come from the germline V gene.

This chain connects TRBV7-9 to TRBJ2-3, with D perhaps TRBD2 (5 bases). CDR3 length: 15 amino acids. The germline V gene has CDR1 SEHNR and CDR2 FQNEAQ (reference sequence). With 5 bases removed from V and 0 bases from J, the gap between germline ends came to 12 bases. CDR3 coding DNA: TGTGCCAGCAGCCTTTTCAGGACTAGCACAGATACGCAGTATTTT. Protein: CASSLFRTSTDTQYF.

This clonotype has a handful of counts. J is TRBJ2-1 and V is TRBV20-1; D is uncertain. CDR1 and CDR2 (germline): DFQATT, SNEGSKA (reference sequence). The CDR3 consists of 10 residues. With 6 bases removed from V and 5 bases from J, the gap between germline ends came to 5 bases. CDR3 loop: CSAVNNEQFF. The CDR3 bases are TGCAGTGCGGTAAACAATGAGCAGTTCTTC.

The V gene is TRBV9, the J gene TRBJ1-1; D is uncertain. Germline V CDR1 and CDR2: SGDLS, YYNGEE. Deletions cut 7 bases from V and 4 bases from J, with 8 bases between. This CDR3 region has 11 residues. In DNA form, the CDR3 reads TGTGCCAGCGGGAGTGGCACTGAAGCTTTCTTT. It encodes CASGSGTEAFF. Complete variable domain (other parts from reference TRBV9 and TRBJ1-1): DSGVTQTPKHLITATGQRVTLRCSPRSGDLSVYWYQQSLDQGLQFLIQYYNGEERAKGNILERFSAQQFPDLHSELNLSSLELGDSALYFCASGSGTEAFFGQGTRLTVV.

With regard to this clonotype: This may be a read error: a much more frequent sequence differs by one nucleotide. The chain carries TRBV27 and TRBJ2-7, with D possibly called TRBD1 or TRBD2 (6 bases each). The CDR3 spans 13 residues. Germline CDR1 reads MNHEY; CDR2 reads SMNVEV (reference sequence). V lost 8 bases to trimming and J lost 2 bases, with 13 bases between them. CDR3 bases: TGTGCCAGCCCCCTGAGGGGGGCCTACGAGCAGTACTTC. This translates into CASPLRGAYEQYF.